This T cell receptor beta chain was retrieved from a study of Ad26.COV2.S vaccination and SARS-CoV-2 variants. Specified treatment: roughly 18 received Ad26.COV2.S at low or high dose, single or two shots; about 5 received placebo; per-sample allocation not given. On day 63 after the first injection, vaccine and placebo recipients gave samples. Libraries were prepared by immunoSEQ multiplex PCR; TCRdb keeps only in-frame clonotypes and omits some of them. The repertoire holds fewer than 900,000 clones, with 70% to 90% as singletons. Trimming removed 0 bases from V and 1 base from J, with 3 bases in between. This CDR3 is 13 amino acids long. The V gene's germline CDR1 is SQVTM and CDR2 ANQGSEA.

Sample: peripheral blood, taken in a trial of Ad26.COV2.S vaccine versus placebo. The receptor comes from a person aged 18-65 years who received the Ad26.COV2.S COVID-19 vaccine or a placebo. The V call is TRBV29-1, the J call TRBJ2-2; D is ambiguous. CDR3 nucleotide sequence: TGCAGCGTTGAAGAACAGAACACCGGGGAGCTGTTTTTT. Its translation is CSVEEQNTGELFF.